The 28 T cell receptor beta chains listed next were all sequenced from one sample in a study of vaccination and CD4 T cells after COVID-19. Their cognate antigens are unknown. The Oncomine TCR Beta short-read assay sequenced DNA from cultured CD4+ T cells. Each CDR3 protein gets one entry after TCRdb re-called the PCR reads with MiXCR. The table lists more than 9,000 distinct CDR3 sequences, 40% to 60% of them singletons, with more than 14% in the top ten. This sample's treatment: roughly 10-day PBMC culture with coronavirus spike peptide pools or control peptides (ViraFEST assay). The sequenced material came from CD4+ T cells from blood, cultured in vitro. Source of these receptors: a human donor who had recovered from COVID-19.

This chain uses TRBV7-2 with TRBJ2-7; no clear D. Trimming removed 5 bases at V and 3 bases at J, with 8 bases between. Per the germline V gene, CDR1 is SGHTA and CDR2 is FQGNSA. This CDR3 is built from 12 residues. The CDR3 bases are TGTGCCAGCAGCCTTAACTTCTACGAGCAGTACTTC. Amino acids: CASSLNFYEQYF. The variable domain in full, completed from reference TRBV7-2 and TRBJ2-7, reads GAGVSQSPSNKVTEKGKDVELRCDPISGHTALYWYRQSLGQGLEFLIYFQGNSAPDKSGLPSDRFSAERTGGSVSTLTIQRTQQEDSAVYLCASSLNFYEQYFGPGTRLTVT.

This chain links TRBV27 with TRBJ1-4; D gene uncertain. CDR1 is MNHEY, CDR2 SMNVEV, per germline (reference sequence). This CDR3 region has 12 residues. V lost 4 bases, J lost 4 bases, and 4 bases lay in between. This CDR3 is CASSSGNEKLFF. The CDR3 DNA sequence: TGTGCCAGCAGTTCCGGTAATGAAAAACTGTTTTTT.

CDR3 nucleotide sequence: TGTGCCAGCAGCTTGACTAGCGATCGCACAGATACGCAGTATTTT. The encoded protein is CASSLTSDRTDTQYF. V usage is TRBV7-2 and J usage is TRBJ2-3; 8 bases are a match to TRBD2. With 3 bases clipped from V and 1 base from J, the junction kept 3 bases outside the gene matches. The CDR3 covers 15 residues. Looked up from germline, CDR1 is SGHTA and CDR2 is FQGNSA.

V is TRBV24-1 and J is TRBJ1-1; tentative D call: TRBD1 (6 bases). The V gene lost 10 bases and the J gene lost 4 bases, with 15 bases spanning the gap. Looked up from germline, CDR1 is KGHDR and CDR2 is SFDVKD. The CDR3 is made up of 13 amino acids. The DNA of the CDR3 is TGTGCCACAAAGCAGGGGTCGGGCACTGAAGCTTTCTTT. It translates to CATKQGSGTEAFF.

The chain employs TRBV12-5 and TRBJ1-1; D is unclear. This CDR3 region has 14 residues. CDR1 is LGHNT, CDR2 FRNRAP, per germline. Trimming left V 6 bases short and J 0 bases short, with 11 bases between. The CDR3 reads CASGKVLMNTEAFF. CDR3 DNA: TGTGCTAGTGGGAAAGTTCTCATGAACACTGAAGCTTTCTTT.

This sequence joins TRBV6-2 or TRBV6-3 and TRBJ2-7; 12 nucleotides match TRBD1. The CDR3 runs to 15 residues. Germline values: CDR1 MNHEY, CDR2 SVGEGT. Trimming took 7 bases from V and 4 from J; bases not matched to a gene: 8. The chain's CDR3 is CASNEGTGGRYEQYF. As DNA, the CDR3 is TGTGCCAGCAATGAGGGGACAGGGGGCAGGTACGAGCAGTACTTC.

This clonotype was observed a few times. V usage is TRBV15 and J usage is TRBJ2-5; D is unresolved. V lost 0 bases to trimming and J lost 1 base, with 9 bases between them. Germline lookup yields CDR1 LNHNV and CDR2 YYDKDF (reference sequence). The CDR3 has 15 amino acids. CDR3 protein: CATSRDLPRQETQYF. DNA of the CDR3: TGTGCCACCAGCAGAGATCTTCCCCGCCAAGAGACCCAGTACTTC.

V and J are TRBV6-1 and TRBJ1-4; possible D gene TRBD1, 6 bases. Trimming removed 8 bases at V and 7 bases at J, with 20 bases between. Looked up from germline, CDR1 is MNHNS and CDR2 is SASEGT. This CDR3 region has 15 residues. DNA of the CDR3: TGTGCCAGCCGTCTATCGGGACACCGGGGTGAAAAACTGTTTTTT. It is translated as CASRLSGHRGEKLFF.

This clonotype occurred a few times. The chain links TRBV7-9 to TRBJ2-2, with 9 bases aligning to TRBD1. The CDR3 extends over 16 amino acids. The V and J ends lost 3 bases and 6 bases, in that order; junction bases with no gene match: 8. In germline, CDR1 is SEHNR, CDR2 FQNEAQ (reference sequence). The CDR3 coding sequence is TGTGCCAGCAGCTTTACCTCGGGACAGGGCCCCGGGGAGCTGTTTTTT. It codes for CASSFTSGQGPGELFF.

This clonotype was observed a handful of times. The CDR3 loop is CASSLWGRGTDTQYF. CDR3 bases: TGTGCCAGCAGTTTATGGGGACGGGGCACAGATACGCAGTATTTT. The chain recombines TRBV28 with TRBJ2-3; tentatively, D is TRBD1 or TRBD2 (5 bases each). CDR1 is MDHEN and CDR2 is SYDVKM in the germline V gene. The CDR3 length is 15 residues. The V and J ends lost 0 bases and 1 base respectively, with 8 bases between them.

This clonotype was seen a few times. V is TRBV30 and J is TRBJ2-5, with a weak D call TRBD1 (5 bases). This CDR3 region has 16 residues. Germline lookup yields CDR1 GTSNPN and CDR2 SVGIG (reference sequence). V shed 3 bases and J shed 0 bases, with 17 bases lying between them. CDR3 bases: TGTGCCTGGAGACCCTCCATACAGGCGTACCAAGAGACCCAGTACTTC. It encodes CAWRPSIQAYQETQYF.

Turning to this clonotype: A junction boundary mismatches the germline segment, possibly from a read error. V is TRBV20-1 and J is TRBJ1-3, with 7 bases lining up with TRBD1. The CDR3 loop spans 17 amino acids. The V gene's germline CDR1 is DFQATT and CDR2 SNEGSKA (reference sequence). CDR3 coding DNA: TGCAGTGCTAGGTCAACCCCGGGACAGAACTCTGGAAACACCATAAATTTT. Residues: CSARSTPGQNSGNTINF.

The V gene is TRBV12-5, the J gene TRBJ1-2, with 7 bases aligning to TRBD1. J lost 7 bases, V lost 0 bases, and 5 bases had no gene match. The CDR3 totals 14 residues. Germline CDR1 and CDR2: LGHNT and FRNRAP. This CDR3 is CASGLVWGQSGYTF. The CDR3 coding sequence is TGTGCTAGTGGTTTGGTATGGGGACAGAGTGGCTACACCTTC.

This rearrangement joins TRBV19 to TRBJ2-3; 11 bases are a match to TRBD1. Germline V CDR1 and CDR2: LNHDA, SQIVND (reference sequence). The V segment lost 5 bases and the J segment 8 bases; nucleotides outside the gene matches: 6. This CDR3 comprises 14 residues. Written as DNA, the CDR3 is TGTGCCAGTAGTCACGGACAGGGGGCGCCTACGCAGTATTTT. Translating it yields CASSHGQGAPTQYF.

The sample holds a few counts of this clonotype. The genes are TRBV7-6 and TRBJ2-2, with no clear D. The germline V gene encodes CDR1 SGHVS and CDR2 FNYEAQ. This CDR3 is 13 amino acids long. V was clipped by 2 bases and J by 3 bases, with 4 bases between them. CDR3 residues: CASSLPDTGELFF. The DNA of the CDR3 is TGTGCCAGCAGCTTACCTGACACCGGGGAGCTGTTTTTT. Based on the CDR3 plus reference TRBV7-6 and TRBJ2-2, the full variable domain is GAGVSQSPRYKVTKRGQDVALRCDPISGHVSLYWYRQALGQGPEFLTYFNYEAQQDKSGLPNDRFSAERPEGSISTLTIQRTEQRDSAMYRCASSLPDTGELFFGEGSRLTVL.

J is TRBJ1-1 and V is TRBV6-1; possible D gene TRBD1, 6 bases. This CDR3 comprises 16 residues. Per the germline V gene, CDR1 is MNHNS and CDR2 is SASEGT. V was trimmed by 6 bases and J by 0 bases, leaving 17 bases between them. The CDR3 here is CASRPGDRGLNTEAFF. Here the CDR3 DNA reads TGTGCCAGCAGGCCGGGCGATAGGGGGTTGAACACTGAAGCTTTCTTT.

CDR3 DNA sequence: TGTGCCAGTAGCGGGGGGAGGCGTGCTGGTTCTGGCTACACCTTC. This codes for CASSGGRRAGSGYTF. V gene TRBV19 combines with J gene TRBJ1-2, with a tentative D call TRBD1 (5 bases). This CDR3 comprises 15 residues. Germline V gene data show CDR1 as LNHDA and CDR2 as SQIVND (reference sequence). V lost 6 bases and J lost 7, with 21 bases in between.

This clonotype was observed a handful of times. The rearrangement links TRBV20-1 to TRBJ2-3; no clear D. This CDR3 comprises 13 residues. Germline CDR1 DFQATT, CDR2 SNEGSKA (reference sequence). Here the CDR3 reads CSPASPSTDTQYF. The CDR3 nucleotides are TGCAGCCCGGCTTCCCCTAGCACAGATACGCAGTATTTT.

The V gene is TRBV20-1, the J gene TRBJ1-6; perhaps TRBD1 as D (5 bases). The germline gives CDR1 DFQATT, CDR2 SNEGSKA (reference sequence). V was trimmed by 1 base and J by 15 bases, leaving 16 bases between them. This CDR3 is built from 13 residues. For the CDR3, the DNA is TGCAGTGCTAGAGTATTGGACACCCGGGTCCTCCACTTT. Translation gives CSARVLDTRVLHF.

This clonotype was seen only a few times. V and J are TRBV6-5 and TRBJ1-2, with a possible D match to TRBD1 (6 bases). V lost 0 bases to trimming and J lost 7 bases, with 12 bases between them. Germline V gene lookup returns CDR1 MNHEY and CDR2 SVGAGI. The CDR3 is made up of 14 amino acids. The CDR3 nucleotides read TGTGCCAGCAGTTACTCGAGGGGGGTGGGTGGCTACACCTTC. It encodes CASSYSRGVGGYTF.

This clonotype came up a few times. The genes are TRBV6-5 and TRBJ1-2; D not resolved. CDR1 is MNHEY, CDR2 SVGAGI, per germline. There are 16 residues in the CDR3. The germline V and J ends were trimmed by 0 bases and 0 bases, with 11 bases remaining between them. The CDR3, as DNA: TGTGCCAGCAGTTACTCGATGGGAGCAGCTAACTATGGCTACACCTTC. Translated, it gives CASSYSMGAANYGYTF.

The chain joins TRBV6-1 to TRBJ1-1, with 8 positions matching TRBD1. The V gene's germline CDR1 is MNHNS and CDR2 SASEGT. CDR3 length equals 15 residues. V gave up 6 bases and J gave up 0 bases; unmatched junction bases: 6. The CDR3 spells CASSKTGVLNTEAFF. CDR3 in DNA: TGTGCCAGCAGCAAGACAGGGGTTCTGAACACTGAAGCTTTCTTT.

For the CDR3, the DNA is TGTGCCAGCAGTTTTGCCGGCTATCAGCCCCAGCATTTT. Encoded protein: CASSFAGYQPQHF. The genes are TRBV27 and TRBJ1-5; the D is unclear. CDR1 and CDR2 (germline): MNHEY, SMNVEV (reference sequence). This CDR3 has 13 amino acids. Trimming removed 3 bases at V and 5 bases at J, with 8 bases between.

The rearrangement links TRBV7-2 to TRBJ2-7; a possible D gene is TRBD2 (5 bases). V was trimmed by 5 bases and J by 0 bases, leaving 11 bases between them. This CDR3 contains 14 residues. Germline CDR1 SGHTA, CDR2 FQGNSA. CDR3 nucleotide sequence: TGTGCCAGCAGCCCCCAGAGGGACTCCTACGAGCAGTACTTC. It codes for CASSPQRDSYEQYF.

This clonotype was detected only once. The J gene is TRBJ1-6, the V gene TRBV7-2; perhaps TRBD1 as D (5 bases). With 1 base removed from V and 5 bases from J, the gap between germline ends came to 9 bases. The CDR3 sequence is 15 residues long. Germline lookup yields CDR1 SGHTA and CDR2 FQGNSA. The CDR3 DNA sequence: TGTGCCAGCAGCTTAGGGCGACAGAATAATTCACCCCTCCACTTT. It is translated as CASSLGRQNNSPLHF.

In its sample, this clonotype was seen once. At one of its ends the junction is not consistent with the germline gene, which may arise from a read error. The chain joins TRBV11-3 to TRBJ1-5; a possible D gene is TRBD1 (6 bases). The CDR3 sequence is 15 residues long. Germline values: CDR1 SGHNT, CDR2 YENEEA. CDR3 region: CASSLAGGRQSAPAF. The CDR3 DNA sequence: TGTGCCAGCAGCCTAGCTGGGGGGCGGCAATCAGCCCCAGCATTT. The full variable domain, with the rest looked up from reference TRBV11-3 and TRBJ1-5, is EAGVVQSPRYKIIEKKQPVAFWCNPISGHNTLYWYLQNLGQGPELLIRYENEEAVDDSQLPKDRFSAERLKGVDSTLKIQPAELGDSAVYLCASSLAGGRQSAPAFGDGTRLSIL.

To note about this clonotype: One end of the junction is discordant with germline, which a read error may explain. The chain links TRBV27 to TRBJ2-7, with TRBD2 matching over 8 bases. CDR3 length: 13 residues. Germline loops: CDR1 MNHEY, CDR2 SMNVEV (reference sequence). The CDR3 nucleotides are TGTGCCAGCAGTCCACCGGGACTAGGCGAGCAGCACTTC. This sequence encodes CASSPPGLGEQHF.

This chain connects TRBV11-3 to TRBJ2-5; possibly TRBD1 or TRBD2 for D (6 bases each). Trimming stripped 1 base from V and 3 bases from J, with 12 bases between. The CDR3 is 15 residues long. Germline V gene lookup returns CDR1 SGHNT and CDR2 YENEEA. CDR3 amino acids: CASSLGGAGKETQYF. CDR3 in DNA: TGTGCCAGCAGCTTAGGGGGGGCGGGGAAAGAGACCCAGTACTTC.